The 5 T cell receptor beta chains presented below share a single source sample, sequenced in a study of post-analysis software for immune sequencing data (dated by TCRdb to 2015 to 2017). Broad study findings and their caveats: Significantly higher frequencies in patients than in controls were found for several TRBV segments, including TRBV5-6, TRBV5-1 and TRBV20-1.

The library was prepared using PCR. The sample was run on an Illumina HiSeq 2500. Unique molecular identifiers were incorporated into TCR beta cDNA libraries to reduce PCR and sequencing biases. TCRdb reran the public reads through fastp at Q25 and MiXCR, keeping productive beta chains. Records with the same CDR3 protein are collapsed into one entry carrying the most frequent genes and DNA. Within this sample are roughly 570,000 distinct CDR3 sequences, with 30% to 40% of them counted one time only. The ten largest account for about 5.6% of the sample. No antigens are known for them. The sample consisted of blood. The receptor set was obtained from a girl aged 2 to 17 with multiple sclerosis.

The chain joins TRBV5-5 to TRBJ1-2; D remains unclear. Germline V CDR1 and CDR2: SGHKS, YYEKEE (reference sequence). The CDR3 sequence is 13 residues long. The ends were cut back, 2 bases at V and 0 bases at J, with 5 bases in the middle. CDR3 sequence reads: CASSFAANYGYTF. In nucleotides, the CDR3 is TGTGCCAGCAGCTTCGCAGCTAACTATGGCTACACCTTC.

In its sample, this clonotype was seen many times. CDR3 in amino acids: CASSYLAGEPSDEQFF. The CDR3 DNA sequence: TGTGCCAGCAGTTACCTAGCGGGGGAGCCCAGCGATGAGCAGTTCTTC. The chain carries TRBV6-2 or TRBV6-3 and TRBJ2-1; 10 bases match TRBD2. Germline loops: CDR1 MNHEY, CDR2 SVGEGT. V was clipped by 2 bases and J by 8 bases; unmatched bases: 9. This CDR3 has 16 amino acids.

The chain links TRBV6-6 to TRBJ1-4, with 9 bases aligning to TRBD1. Losses at the gene ends were 5 bases for V and 2 bases for J; bases not matched to a gene: 6. This CDR3 contains 16 residues. Germline V lookup: CDR1 MNHNY, CDR2 SVGAGI (reference sequence). The CDR3 spells CASSRGQGFTNEKLFF. In DNA form, the CDR3 reads TGTGCCAGCAGTAGGGGACAGGGCTTCACTAATGAAAAACTGTTTTTT.

The V and J genes are TRBV12-3 or TRBV12-4 and TRBJ1-5, with D uncertain. V shed 1 base and J shed 10 bases, with 5 bases lying between them. CDR3 length: 11 residues. Here the CDR3 reads CASSLGPPQHF. For the CDR3, the DNA is TGTGCCAGCAGTTTAGGCCCCCCCCAGCATTTT.

In its sample, this clonotype was seen a few times. V gene TRBV5-5 combines with J gene TRBJ2-4; TRBD1 aligns across 8 bases. Germline CDR1 reads SGHKS; CDR2 reads YYEKEE (reference sequence). The length of the CDR3 is 17 residues. Trimming removed 0 bases from V and 3 bases from J; junction bases left unmatched: 8. The CDR3 DNA reads TGTGCCAGCAGCTTGGTTAGCAGGGGGCTTGGCAAAAACATTCAGTACTTC. It encodes CASSLVSRGLGKNIQYF. Complete variable domain (other parts from reference TRBV5-5 and TRBJ2-4): DAGVTQSPTHLIKTRGQQVTLRCSPISGHKSVSWYQQVLGQGPQFIFQYYEKEERGRGNFPDRFSARQFPNYSSELNVNALLLGDSALYLCASSLVSRGLGKNIQYFGAGTRLSVL.